This T cell receptor beta chain was identified during a study of CD8 T cells in ankylosing spondylitis (TCRdb year 2017). Study-wide context: The study profiled T cell receptor beta repertoires in healthy donors and ankylosing spondylitis patients to find disease-linked TCR variants. The whole study cohort included 95 to 130 healthy donors and roughly 24 ankylosing spondylitis patients. Peripheral blood was sampled, and synovial fluid was additionally collected from ankylosing spondylitis patients.

This clonotype occurred a few times. What antigen it recognizes has not been identified. The record has no base qualities; no much larger clone is one base away. What the work shows at the level of the full study, not this receptor alone: Some motif variants were previously reported in synovial fluid and blood of reactive arthritis patients, suggesting common disease-initiation mechanisms. Significant enrichment of the disease-linked clones was reported in matched synovial fluid samples from ankylosing spondylitis patients. A CD8+ phenotype was shown by the disease-linked clones, which were found at relatively low frequencies in peripheral blood. A TCR beta motif of several highly homologous amino acid variants appeared characteristic of blood from ankylosing spondylitis patients.

Per the germline V gene, KGHSH is the CDR1 and LQKENI is the CDR2. From the cysteine through the phenylalanine, the CDR3 covers 16 amino acids. Only CDR3 DNA remains: 48 bases, in frame from the first base. V is reduced by 0 bases and J by 1 base, leaving a spacing of 10 bases between them. Reads for this sample came from an Illumina HiSeq 2500. TCR beta libraries were prepared by quantitative 5'-RACE with molecular barcodes. The authors' pipeline ran thus. A new computational method, built on a probabilistic model of VDJ rearrangement, was used to identify disease-linked TCR variants. TCRdb reworked the public reads: Q25 trimming with fastp, MiXCR clone assembly, productive beta chains retained. Rows matching on CDR3 protein sequence are summarized as one entry with the most common DNA and genes. The V and J calls and clone size come from TCRdb's table, not from the authors' own analysis. The sample contains about 800,000 distinct CDR3 sequences, about 10% of them found a single time. The top ten clonotypes cover less than 0.65% of the sample.

The sequence was collected from a male donor with ankylosing spondylitis. The rearrangement combines TRBV18 with TRBJ2-1; too little of a D gene remains to name it. Sample: blood, either unsorted or a sorted T cell fraction (not recorded which). The CDR3 reads CASSPPRPSSYNEQFF. The DNA is TGTGCCAGCTCACCACCGAGGCCTAGTTCCTACAATGAGCAGTTCTTC. Joined to the reference TRBV18 and TRBJ2-1 proteins, this CDR3 gives the full variable domain: NAGVMQNPRHLVRRRGQEARLRCSPMKGHSHVYWYRQLPEEGLKFMVYLQKENIIDESGMPKERFSAEFPKEGPSILRIQQVVRGDSAAYFCASSPPRPSSYNEQFFGPGTRLTVL.